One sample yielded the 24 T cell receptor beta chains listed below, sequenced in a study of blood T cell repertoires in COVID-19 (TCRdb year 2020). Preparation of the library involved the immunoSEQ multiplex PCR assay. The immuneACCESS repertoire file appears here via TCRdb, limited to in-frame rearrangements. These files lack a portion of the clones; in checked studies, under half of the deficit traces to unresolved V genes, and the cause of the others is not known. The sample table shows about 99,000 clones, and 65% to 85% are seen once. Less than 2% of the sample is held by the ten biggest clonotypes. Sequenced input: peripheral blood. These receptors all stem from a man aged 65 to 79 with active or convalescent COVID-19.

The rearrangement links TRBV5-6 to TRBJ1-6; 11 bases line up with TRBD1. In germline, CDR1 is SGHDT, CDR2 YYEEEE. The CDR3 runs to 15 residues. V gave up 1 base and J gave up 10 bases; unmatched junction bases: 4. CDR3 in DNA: TGTGCCAGCAGCTTGCGGACAGGGGGCAACTCACCCCTCCACTTT. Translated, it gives CASSLRTGGNSPLHF.

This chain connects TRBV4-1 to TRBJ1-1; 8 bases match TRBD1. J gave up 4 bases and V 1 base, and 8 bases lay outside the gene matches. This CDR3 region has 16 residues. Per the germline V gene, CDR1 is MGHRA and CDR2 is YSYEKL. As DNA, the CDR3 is TGCGCCAGCAGCCAAGTAACGGTCAGGGGGCCCACTGAAGCTTTCTTT. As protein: CASSQVTVRGPTEAFF.

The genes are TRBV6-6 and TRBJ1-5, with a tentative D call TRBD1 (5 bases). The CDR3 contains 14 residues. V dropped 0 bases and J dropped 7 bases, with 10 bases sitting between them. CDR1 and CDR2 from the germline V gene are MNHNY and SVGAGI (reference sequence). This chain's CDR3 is CASSYSGGVQPQHF. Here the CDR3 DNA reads TGTGCCAGCAGTTACTCGGGGGGGGTCCAGCCCCAGCATTTT.

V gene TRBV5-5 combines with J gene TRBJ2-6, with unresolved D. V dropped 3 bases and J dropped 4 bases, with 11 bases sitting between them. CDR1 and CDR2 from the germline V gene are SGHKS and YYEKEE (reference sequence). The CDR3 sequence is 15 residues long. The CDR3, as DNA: TGTGCCAGCAGCTCCGTTAGTCCCGGGGCCAACGTCCTGACTTTC. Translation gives CASSSVSPGANVLTF.

The CDR3 nucleotides read TGCGCCCTGAGGCGGCTAGCGGGGGCGAGCTCCTACAATGAGCAGTTCTTC. Residues: CALRRLAGASSYNEQFF. The rearrangement uses TRBV23-1 and TRBJ2-1, with 10 bases aligning to TRBD2. TRBV23-1 is recorded as an ORF, its role being uncertain. The trim removed 11 bases at V and 0 bases at J, leaving 13 bases unmatched. The CDR3 sequence is 17 residues long.

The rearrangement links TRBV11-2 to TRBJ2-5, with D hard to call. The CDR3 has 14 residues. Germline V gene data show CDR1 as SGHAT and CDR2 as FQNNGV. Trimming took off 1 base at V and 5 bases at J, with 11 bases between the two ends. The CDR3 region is CASSLGPEWETQYF. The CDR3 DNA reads TGTGCCAGCAGCTTAGGTCCCGAGTGGGAGACCCAGTACTTC.

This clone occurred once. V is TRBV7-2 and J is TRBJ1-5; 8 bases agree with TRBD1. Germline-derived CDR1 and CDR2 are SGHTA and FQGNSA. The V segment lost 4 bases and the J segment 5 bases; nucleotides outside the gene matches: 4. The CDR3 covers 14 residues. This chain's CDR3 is CASSSDRGYQPQHF. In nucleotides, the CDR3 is TGTGCCAGCAGCTCCGACAGGGGATATCAGCCCCAGCATTTT.

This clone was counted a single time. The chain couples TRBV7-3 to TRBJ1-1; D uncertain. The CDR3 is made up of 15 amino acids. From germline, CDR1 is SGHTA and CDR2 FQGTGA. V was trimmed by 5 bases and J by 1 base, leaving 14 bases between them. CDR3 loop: CASSPSGSANTEAFF. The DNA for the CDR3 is TGTGCCAGCAGCCCCTCCGGTTCTGCGAACACTGAAGCTTTCTTT.

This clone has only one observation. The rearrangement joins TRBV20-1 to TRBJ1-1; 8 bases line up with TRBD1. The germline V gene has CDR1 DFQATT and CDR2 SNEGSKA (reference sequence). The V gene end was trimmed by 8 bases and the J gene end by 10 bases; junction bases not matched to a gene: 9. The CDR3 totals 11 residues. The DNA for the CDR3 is TGCAGTCCGGACAGGGTAAGCGGAGCTTTCTTT. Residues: CSPDRVSGAFF.

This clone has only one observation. The CDR3 nucleotides are TGTGCCAGCAGCCAATTCCGGGAGACCCAGTACTTC. This sequence encodes CASSQFRETQYF. The rearrangement links TRBV3-1 (or the pseudogene TRBV3-2) to TRBJ2-5; D uncertain. The length of the CDR3 is 12 residues. Per the germline V gene, CDR1 is LGHDT and CDR2 is YNNKEL (reference sequence). The V end was cut by 2 bases, the J end by 5 bases, with 6 bases between.

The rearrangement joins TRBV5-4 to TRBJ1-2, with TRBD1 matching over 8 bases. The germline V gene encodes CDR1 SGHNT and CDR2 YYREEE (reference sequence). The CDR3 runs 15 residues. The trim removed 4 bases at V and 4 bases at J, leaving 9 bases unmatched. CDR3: CASSTWTGLSYGYTF. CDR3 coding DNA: TGTGCCAGCAGCACATGGACAGGGCTCTCCTATGGCTACACCTTC.

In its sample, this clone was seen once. The CDR3 DNA reads TGTGCCAGCAGTTCAGGACACCATGAAAAACTGTTTTTT. The encoded protein is CASSSGHHEKLFF. The chain has TRBV27 and TRBJ1-4; D may be TRBD1 (5 bases). The length of the CDR3 is 13 residues. Per the germline V gene, CDR1 is MNHEY and CDR2 is SMNVEV (reference sequence). Trimming took off 4 bases at V and 6 bases at J, with 9 bases between the two ends.

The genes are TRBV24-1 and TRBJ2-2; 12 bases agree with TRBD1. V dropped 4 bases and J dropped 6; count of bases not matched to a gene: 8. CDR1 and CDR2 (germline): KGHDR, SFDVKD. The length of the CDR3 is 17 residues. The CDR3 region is CATSDPGTGGVSGELFF. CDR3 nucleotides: TGTGCCACCAGTGACCCCGGGACAGGGGGCGTCTCCGGGGAGCTGTTTTTT.

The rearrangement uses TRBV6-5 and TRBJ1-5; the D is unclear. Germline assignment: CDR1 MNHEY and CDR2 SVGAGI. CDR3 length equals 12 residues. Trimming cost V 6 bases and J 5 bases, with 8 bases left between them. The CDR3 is CASRLSDQPQHF. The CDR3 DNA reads TGTGCCAGCAGATTATCCGATCAGCCCCAGCATTTT.

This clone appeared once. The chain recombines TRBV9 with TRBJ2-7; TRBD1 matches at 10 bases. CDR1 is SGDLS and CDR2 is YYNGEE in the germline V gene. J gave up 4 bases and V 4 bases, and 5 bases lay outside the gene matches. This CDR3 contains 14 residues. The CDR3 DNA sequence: TGTGCCAGCAGCCCCGCGGGACAGGGGTACGAGCAGTACTTC. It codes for CASSPAGQGYEQYF.

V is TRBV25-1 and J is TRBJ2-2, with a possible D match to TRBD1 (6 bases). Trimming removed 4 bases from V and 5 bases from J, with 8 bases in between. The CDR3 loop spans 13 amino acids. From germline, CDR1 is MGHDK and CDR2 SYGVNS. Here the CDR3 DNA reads TGTGCCAGCAGTGGGACAGCTACCGGGGAGCTGTTTTTT. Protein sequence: CASSGTATGELFF.

The CDR3 loop is CASRRLGNTGELFF. CDR3 DNA: TGTGCCAGCAGGAGACTAGGGAACACCGGGGAGCTGTTTTTT. The V gene is TRBV6-4, the J gene TRBJ2-2; perhaps TRBD2 as D (6 bases). Germline V gene data show CDR1 as MRHNA and CDR2 as SNTAGT. The CDR3 loop spans 14 amino acids. V was cut by 6 bases and J by 1 base, with 9 bases left in between.

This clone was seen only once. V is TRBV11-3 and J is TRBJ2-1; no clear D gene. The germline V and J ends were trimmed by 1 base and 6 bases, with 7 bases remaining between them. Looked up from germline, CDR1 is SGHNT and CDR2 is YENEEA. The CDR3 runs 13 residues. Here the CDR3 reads CASSLVSVNEQFF. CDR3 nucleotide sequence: TGTGCCAGCAGCTTAGTTTCGGTCAATGAGCAGTTCTTC.

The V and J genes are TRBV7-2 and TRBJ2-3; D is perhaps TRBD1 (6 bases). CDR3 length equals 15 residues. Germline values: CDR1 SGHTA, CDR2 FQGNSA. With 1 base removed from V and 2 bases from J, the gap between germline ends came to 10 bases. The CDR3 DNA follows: TGTGCCAGCAGCTTAGAGGGGGTCCCCACAGATACGCAGTATTTT. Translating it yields CASSLEGVPTDTQYF.

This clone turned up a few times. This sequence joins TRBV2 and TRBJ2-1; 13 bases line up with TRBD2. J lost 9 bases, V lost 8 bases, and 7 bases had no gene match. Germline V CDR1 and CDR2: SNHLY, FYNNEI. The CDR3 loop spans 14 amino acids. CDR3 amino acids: CASRGLAGVSEQFF. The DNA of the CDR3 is TGTGCCAGCCGAGGACTAGCGGGGGTGAGTGAGCAGTTCTTC.

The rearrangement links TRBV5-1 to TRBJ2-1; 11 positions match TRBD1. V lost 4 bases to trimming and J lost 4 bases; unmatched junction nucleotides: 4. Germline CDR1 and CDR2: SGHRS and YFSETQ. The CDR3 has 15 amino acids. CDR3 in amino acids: CASSPGQGGYNEQFF. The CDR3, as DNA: TGCGCCAGCAGCCCGGGACAGGGGGGGTACAATGAGCAGTTCTTC.

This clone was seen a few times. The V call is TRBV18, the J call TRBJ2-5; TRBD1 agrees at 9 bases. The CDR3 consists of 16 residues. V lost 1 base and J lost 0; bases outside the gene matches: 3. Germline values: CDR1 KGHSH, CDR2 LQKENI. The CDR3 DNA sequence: TGTGCCAGCTCACCACTCGGGACAGGGTACCAAGAGACCCAGTACTTC. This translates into CASSPLGTGYQETQYF.

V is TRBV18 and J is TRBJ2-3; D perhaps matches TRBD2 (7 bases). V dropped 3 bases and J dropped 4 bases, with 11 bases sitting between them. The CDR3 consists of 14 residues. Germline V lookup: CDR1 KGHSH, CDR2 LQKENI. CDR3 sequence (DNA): TGTGCCAGCTCACCGCTGGGGGGGCCAGATACGCAGTATTTT. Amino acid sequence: CASSPLGGPDTQYF.

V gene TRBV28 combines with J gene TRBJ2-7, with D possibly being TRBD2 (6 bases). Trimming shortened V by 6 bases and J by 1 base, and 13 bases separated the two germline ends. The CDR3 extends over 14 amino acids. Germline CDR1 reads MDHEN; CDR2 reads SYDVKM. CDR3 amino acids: CASRPPGLSYEQYF. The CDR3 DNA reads TGTGCCAGCAGACCTCCGGGACTTTCCTACGAGCAGTACTTC. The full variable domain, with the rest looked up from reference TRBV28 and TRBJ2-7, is DVKVTQSSRYLVKRTGEKVFLECVQDMDHENMFWYRQDPGLGLRLIYFSYDVKMKEKGDIPEGYSVSREKKERFSLILESASTNQTSMYLCASRPPGLSYEQYFGPGTRLTVT.